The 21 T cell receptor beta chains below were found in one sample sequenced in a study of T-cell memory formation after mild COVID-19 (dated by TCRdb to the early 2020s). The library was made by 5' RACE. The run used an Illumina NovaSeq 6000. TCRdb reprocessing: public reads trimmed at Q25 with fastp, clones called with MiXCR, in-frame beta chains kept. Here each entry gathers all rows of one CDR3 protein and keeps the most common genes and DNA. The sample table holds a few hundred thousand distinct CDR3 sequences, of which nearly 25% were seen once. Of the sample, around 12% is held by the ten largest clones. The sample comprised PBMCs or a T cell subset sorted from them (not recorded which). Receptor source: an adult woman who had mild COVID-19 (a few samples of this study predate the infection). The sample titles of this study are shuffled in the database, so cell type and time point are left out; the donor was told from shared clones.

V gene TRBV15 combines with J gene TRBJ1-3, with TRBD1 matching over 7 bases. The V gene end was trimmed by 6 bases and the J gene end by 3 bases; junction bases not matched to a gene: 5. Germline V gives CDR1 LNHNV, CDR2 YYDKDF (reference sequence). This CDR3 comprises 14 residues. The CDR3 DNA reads TGTGCCACCAGTTCCGGACAGGTTGGAAACACCATATATTTT. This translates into CATSSGQVGNTIYF.

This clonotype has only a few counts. The chain's CDR3 is CASSTTSGSGNEQFF. The CDR3 coding sequence is TGTGCCAGCAGCACGACTAGCGGGAGCGGCAATGAGCAGTTCTTC. This chain joins TRBV7-2 and TRBJ2-1; 12 positions match TRBD2. This CDR3 is built from 15 residues. CDR1 SGHTA and CDR2 FQGNSA come from the germline V gene. With V trimmed by 5 bases and J by 6 bases, 5 bases remained unmatched.

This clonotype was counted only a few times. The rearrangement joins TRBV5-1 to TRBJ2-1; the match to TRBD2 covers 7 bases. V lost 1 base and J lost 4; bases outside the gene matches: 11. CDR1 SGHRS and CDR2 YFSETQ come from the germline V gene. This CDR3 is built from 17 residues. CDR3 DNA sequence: TGCGCCAGCAGCTTGTCTGGATCAGCGGGAAGTTACAATGAGCAGTTCTTC. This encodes CASSLSGSAGSYNEQFF.

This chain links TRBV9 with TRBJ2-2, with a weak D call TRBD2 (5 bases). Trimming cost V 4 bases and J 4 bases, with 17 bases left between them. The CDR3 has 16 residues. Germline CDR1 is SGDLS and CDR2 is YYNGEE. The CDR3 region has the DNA TGTGCCAGCAGCACAACCGGGGTAATAAGCACCGGGGAGCTGTTTTTT. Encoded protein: CASSTTGVISTGELFF.

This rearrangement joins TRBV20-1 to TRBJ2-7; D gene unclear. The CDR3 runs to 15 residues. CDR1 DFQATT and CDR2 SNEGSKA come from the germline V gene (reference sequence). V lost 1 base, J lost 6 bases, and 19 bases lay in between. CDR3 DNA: TGCAGTGCTAGAGCCCCAATTGGTAGCAATAGCGAGCAGTACTTC. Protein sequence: CSARAPIGSNSEQYF.

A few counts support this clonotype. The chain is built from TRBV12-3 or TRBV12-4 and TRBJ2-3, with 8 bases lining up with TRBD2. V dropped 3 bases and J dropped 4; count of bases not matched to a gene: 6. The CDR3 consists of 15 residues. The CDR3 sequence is CASSFLTSGADTQYF. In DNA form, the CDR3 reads TGTGCCAGCAGTTTTCTTACTAGCGGCGCAGATACGCAGTATTTT.

DNA of the CDR3: TGTGCCAGCAGCTCTCAGACAGGGAAAGGAACTGAAGCTTTCTTT. Residues: CASSSQTGKGTEAFF. The V and J genes are TRBV7-3 and TRBJ1-1; 7 positions agree with TRBD1. Unmatched junction bases numbered 10, after V lost 4 bases and J lost 5 bases. CDR1 SGHTA and CDR2 FQGTGA come from the germline V gene. CDR3 size: 15 residues. The full variable domain, rest sourced from reference TRBV7-3 and TRBJ1-1, is GAGVSQTPSNKVTEKGKYVELRCDPISGHTALYWYRQSLGQGPEFLIYFQGTGAADDSGLPNDRFFAVRPEGSVSTLKIQRTERGDSAVYLCASSSQTGKGTEAFFGQGTRLTVV.

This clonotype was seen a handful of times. In DNA, the CDR3 is TGTGCCAGCAGCCCCGGGACAGTAAGCCAGCCCCAGCATTTT. Protein product: CASSPGTVSQPQHF. This chain connects TRBV7-8 to TRBJ1-5, with 7 positions matching TRBD1. Per germline, CDR1 SGHVS and CDR2 FQNEAQ. V lost 5 bases, J lost 7 bases, and 8 bases stayed unmatched. This CDR3 contains 14 residues.

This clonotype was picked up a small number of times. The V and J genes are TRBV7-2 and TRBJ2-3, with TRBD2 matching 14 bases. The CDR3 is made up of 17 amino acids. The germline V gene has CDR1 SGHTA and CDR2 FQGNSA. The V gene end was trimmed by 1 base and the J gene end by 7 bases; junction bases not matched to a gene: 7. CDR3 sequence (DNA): TGTGCCAGCAGCTTAGGACTAGCGGGAGGGAGGGGTTATACGCAGTATTTT. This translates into CASSLGLAGGRGYTQYF.

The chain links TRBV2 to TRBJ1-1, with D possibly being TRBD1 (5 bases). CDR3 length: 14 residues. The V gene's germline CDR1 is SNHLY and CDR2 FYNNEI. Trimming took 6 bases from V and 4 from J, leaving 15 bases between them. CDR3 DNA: TGTGCCAGCAGGCCTCAGGGTTCCCGCACTGAAGCTTTCTTT. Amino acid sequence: CASRPQGSRTEAFF.

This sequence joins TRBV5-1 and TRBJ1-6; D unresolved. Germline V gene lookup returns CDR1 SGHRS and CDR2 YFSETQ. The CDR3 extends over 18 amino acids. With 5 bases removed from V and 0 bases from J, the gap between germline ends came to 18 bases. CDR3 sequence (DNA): TGCGCCAGCAGTTCCCGATTTGAGATGAGCTCCTATAATTCACCCCTCCACTTT. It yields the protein CASSSRFEMSSYNSPLHF.

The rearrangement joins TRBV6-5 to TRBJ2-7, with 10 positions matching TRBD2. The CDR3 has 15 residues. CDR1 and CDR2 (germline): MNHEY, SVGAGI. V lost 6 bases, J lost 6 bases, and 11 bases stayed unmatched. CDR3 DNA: TGTGCCAGCAGCCCTACTCTAGCGGGAGTTAGCGAGCAGTACTTC. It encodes CASSPTLAGVSEQYF.

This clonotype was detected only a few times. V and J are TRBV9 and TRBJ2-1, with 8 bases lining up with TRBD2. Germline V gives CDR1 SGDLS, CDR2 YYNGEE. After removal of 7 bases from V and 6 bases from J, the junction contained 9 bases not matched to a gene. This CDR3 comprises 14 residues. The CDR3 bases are TGTGCCAGCGGATTAACGGGGGGGCTCAATGAGCAGTTCTTC. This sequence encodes CASGLTGGLNEQFF. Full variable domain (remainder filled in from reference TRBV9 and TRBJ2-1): DSGVTQTPKHLITATGQRVTLRCSPRSGDLSVYWYQQSLDQGLQFLIQYYNGEERAKGNILERFSAQQFPDLHSELNLSSLELGDSALYFCASGLTGGLNEQFFGPGTRLTVL.

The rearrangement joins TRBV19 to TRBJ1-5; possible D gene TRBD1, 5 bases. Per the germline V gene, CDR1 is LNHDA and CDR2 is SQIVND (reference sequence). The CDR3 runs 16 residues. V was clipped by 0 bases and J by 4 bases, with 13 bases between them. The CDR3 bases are TGTGCCAGTAGTATAGATCGGGTGCGGGGGAATCAGCCCCAGCATTTT. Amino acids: CASSIDRVRGNQPQHF.

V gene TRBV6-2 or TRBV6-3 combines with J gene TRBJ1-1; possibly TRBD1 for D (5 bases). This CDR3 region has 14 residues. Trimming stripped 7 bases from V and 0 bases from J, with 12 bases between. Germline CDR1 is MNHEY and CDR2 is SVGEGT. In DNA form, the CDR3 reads TGTGCCAGCAACGACTGGGGGATGAACACTGAAGCTTTCTTT. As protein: CASNDWGMNTEAFF.

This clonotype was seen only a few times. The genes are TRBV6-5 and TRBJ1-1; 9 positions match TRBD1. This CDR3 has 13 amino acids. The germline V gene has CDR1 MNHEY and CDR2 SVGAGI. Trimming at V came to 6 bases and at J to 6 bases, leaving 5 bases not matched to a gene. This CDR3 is CASRLQGAAEAFF. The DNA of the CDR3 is TGTGCCAGCAGGTTACAGGGGGCGGCTGAAGCTTTCTTT.

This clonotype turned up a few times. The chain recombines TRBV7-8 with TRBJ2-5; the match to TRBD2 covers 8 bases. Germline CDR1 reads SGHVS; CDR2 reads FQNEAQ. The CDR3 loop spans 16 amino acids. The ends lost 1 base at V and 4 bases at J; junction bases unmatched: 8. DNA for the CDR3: TGTGCCAGCAGCTTAGAGCCGGGAGGGCCCGGAGAGACCCAGTACTTC. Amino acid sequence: CASSLEPGGPGETQYF.

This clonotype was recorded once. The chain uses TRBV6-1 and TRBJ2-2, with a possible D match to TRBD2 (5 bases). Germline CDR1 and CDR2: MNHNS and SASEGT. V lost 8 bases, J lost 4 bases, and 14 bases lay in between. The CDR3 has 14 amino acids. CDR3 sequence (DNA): TGTGCCAGCCGACCGGGAACCCTCACCGGGGAGCTGTTTTTT. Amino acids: CASRPGTLTGELFF.

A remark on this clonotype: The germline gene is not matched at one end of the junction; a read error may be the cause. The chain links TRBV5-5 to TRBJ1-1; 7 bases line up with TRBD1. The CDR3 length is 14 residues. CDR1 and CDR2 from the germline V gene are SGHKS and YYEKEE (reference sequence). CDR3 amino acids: CDSSSRQGGTEAFF. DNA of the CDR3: TGTGACAGCAGCTCCCGACAGGGAGGCACTGAAGCTTTCTTT.

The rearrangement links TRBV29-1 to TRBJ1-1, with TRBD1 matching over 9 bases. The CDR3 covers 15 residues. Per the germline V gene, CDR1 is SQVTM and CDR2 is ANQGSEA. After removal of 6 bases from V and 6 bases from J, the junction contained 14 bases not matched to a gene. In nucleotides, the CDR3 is TGCAGCGTCCCCCTGGCGGGACAGGGAAGGTCTGAAGCTTTCTTT. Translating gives CSVPLAGQGRSEAFF.

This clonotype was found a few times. CDR3 in amino acids: CASSVVRAGELFF. CDR3 bases: TGTGCCAGCAGCGTAGTGAGGGCCGGGGAGCTGTTTTTT. The chain is built from TRBV9 and TRBJ2-2, with D possibly being TRBD2 (5 bases). The CDR3 extends over 13 amino acids. V was pared by 0 bases and J by 6 bases, with 6 bases between. Germline-derived CDR1 and CDR2 are SGDLS and YYNGEE.